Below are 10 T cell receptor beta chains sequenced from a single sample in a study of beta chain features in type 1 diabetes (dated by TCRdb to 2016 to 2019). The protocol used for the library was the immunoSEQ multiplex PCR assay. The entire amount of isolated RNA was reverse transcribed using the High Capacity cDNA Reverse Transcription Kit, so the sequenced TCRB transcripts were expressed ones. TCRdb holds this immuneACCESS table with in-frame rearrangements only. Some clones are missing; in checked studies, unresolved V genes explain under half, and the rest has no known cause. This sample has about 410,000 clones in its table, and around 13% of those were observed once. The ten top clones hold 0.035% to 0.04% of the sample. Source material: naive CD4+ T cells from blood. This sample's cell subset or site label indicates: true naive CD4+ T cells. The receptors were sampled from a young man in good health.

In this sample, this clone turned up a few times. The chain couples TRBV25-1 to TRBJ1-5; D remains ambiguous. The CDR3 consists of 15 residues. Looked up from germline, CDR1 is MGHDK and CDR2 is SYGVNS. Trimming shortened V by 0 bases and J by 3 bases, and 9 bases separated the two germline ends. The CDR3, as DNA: TGTGCCAGCAGTGAATATTGGTCAGACAATCAGCCCCAGCATTTT. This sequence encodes CASSEYWSDNQPQHF.

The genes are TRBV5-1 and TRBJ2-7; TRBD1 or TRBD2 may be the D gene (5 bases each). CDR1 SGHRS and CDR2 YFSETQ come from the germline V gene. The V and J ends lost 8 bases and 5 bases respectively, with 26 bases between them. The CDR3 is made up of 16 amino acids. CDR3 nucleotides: TGCGCCAGTCGTCTCATCATCCCAGGGAGAAGGGACGAGCAGTACTTC. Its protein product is CASRLIIPGRRDEQYF.

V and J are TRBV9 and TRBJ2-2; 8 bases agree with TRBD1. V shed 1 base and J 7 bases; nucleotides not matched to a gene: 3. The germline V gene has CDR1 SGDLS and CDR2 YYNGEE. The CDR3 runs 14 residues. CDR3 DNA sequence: TGTGCCAGCAGCGTATCAGGGGGCAGCGGGGAGCTGTTTTTT. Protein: CASSVSGGSGELFF.

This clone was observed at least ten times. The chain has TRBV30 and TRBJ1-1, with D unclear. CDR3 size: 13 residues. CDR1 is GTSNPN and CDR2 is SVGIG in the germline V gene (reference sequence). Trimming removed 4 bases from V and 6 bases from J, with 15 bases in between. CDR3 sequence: CAWIAPSRAEAFF. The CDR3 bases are TGTGCCTGGATAGCCCCCTCTCGGGCTGAAGCTTTCTTT.

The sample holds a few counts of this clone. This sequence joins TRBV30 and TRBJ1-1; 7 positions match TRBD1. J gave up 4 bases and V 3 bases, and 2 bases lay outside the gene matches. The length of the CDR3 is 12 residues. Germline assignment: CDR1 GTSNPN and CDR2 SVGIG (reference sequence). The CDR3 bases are TGTGCCTGGAGCCCAGGGGGCACTGAAGCTTTCTTT. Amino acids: CAWSPGGTEAFF.

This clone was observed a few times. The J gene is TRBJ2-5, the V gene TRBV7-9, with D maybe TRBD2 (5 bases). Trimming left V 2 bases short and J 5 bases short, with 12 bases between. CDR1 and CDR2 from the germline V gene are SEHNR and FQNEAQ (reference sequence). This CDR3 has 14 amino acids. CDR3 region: CASSLYGERETQYF. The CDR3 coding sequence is TGTGCCAGCAGCTTATACGGGGAAAGGGAGACCCAGTACTTC.

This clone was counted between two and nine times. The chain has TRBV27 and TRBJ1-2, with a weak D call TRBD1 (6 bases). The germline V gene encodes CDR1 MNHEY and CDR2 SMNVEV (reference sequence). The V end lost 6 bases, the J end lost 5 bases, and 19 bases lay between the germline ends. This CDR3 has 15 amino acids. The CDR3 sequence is CASSPGTTPRYGYTF. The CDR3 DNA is TGTGCCAGCAGCCCTGGGACAACCCCCCGGTATGGCTACACCTTC.

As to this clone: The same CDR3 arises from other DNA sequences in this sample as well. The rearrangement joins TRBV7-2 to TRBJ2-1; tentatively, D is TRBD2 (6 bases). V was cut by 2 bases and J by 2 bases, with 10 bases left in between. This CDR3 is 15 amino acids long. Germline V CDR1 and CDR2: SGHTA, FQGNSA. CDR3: CASSLSRGTYNEQFF. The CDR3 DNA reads TGTGCCAGCAGCTTATCTCGGGGGACCTACAATGAGCAGTTCTTC.

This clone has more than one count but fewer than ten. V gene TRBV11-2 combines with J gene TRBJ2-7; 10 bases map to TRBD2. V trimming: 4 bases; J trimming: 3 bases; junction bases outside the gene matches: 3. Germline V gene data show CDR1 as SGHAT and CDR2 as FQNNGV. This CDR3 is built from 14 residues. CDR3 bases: TGTGCCAGCAGCTCCGTAGCGGGGGGCTACGAGCAGTACGTC. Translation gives CASSSVAGGYEQYV.

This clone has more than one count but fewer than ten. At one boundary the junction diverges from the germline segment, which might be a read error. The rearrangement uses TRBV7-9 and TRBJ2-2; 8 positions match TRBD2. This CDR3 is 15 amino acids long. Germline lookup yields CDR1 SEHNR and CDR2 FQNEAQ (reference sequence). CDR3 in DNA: TGTGCCAGCAGCGTAGCGGGATTGAGCACCGGGGAGCTGTTTTTT. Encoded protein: CASSVAGLSTGELFF.